This T cell receptor (beta chain) was documented in a study of Tregs in tolerant kidney transplant recipients. The table came from immunoSEQ multiplex PCR; TCRdb's copy has only in-frame clones and leaves some out. The sample lists about 240,000 clones; 80% to 85% were seen once. Germline V gene lookup returns CDR1 MGHRA and CDR2 YSYEKL. V gave up 0 bases and J gave up 2 bases, with 18 bases separating them. This CDR3 contains 18 residues. This clone is a singleton in its sample. The sample comprised CD4+ T cells from blood. This receptor was taken from a human donor in good health. The rearrangement joins TRBV4-1 to TRBJ2-3; the D gene is possibly TRBD2 (6 bases). The CDR3 sequence is CASSQERSQAGNTDTQYF. CDR3 bases: TGCGCCAGCAGCCAAGAACGCTCTCAGGCGGGAAACACAGATACGCAGTATTTT.